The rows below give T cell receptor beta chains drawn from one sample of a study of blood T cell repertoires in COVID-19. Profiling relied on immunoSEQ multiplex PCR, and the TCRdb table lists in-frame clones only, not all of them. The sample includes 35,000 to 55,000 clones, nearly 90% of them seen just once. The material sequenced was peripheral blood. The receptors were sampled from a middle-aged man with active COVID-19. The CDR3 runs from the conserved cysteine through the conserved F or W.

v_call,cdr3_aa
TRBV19,CASSSSGGTNTGELFF
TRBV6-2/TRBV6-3,CASSSQGRGQFF
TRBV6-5,CASSSPSGSYEQYF
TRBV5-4,CASSLYPGKNTEAFF
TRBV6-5,CASQTGINQPQHF
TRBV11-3,CASSPGLAGSDTQYF
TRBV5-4,CASSLLTSGGLDTQYF
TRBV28,CASSLPTGGHTEAFF
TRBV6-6,CASTIQGYDYGYTF
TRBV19,CASRSGQDNSPLHF
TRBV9,CASSVEAGSSSYNEQFF
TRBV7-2,CASSSAGLVTEAFF
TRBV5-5,CASSRNSRGSQETQYF
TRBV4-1,CASSQDRPGGGTGELFF
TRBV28,CASSSPGGGNQPQHF
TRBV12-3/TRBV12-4,CATARGWNQPQHF
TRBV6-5,CASKGAAGGYEQYF
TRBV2,CAAKERSAEQYF
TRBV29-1,CSAVGRTSGGVVSTDTQYF
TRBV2,CASRAGPYYNEQFF
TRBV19,CASSIWDGGTEAFF
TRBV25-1,CASSEQGDTQYF
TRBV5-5,CASSLTGDSNQPQHF
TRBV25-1,CASSEQRYEQYF
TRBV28,CASSFQGSIQYF
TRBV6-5,CASSYSDRGGTEAFF
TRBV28,CASSLWGLAGGSPNNEQFF
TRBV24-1,CATSDFGTDSYNEQFF
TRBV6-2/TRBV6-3,CASSSAGKGQETQYF
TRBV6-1,CASNGQGAGQPQHF
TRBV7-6,CASSPSLQRTYEQYF
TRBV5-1,CAGRSGTGTGELFF
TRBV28,CASTSTGAHNGYTF
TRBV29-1,CSVAGLGYEQYF
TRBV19,CASSPVRGRFDGYTF
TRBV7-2,CASSLARESYGYTF
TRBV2,CASTADSGSTDTQYF
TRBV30,CAWSTRTDTQYF
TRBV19,CASSRRGRSSSGNTIYF
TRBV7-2,CASSTDRQYEQYF
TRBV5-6,CASSWGLSGQINTEAFF